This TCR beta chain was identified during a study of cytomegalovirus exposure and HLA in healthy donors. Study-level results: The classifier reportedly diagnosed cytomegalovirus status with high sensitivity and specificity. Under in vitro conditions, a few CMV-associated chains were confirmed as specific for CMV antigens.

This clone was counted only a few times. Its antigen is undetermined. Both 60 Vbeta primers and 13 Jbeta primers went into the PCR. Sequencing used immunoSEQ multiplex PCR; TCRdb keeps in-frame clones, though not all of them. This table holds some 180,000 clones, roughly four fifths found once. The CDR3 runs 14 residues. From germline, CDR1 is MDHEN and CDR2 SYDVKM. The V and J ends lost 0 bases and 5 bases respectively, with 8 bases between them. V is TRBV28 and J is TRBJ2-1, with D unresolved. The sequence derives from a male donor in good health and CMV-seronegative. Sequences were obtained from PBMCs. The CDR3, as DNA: TGTGCCAGCAGTTTATGGAACGGTGACAATGAGCAGTTCTTC. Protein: CASSLWNGDNEQFF. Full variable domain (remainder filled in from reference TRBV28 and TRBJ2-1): DVKVTQSSRYLVKRTGEKVFLECVQDMDHENMFWYRQDPGLGLRLIYFSYDVKMKEKGDIPEGYSVSREKKERFSLILESASTNQTSMYLCASSLWNGDNEQFFGPGTRLTVL.